This TCR beta chain originates from a study of control samples from healthy donors and cancer patients. Data came from immunoSEQ multiplex PCR; TCRdb stores just in-frame clones and leaves some out. The table includes around 94,000 clones, around 86% detected once. This CDR3 has 16 residues. Germline-derived CDR1 and CDR2 are SGHRS and YFSETQ. Losses at the gene ends were 3 bases for V and 10 bases for J; bases not matched to a gene: 10. The receptor was derived from a woman aged 45 to 65 in good health. This chain joins TRBV5-1 and TRBJ2-1, with TRBD2 identical over 13 bases. Source material: blood. The CDR3 here is CASSSAELAGGREQFF. The CDR3 DNA reads as TGCGCCAGCAGCTCCGCGGAACTAGCGGGGGGGCGGGAGCAGTTCTTC. The full variable domain, completed using reference TRBV5-1 and TRBJ2-1, is KAGVTQTPRYLIKTRGQQVTLSCSPISGHRSVSWYQQTPGQGLQFLFEYFSETQRNKGNFPGRFSGRQFSNSRSEMNVSTLELGDSALYLCASSSAELAGGREQFFGPGTRLTVL.